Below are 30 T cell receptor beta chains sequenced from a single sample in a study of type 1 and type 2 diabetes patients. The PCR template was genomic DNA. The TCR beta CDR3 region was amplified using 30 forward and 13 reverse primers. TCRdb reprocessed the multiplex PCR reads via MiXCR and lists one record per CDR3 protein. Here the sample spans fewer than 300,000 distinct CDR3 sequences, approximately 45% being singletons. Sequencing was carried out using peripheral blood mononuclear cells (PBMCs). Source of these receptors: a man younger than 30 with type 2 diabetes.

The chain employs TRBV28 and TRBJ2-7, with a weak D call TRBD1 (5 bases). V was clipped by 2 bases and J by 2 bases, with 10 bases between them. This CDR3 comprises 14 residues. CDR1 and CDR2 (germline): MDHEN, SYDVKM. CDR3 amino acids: CASSLRGITYEQYF. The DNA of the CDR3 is TGTGCCAGCAGTTTAAGGGGAATCACCTACGAGCAGTACTTC.

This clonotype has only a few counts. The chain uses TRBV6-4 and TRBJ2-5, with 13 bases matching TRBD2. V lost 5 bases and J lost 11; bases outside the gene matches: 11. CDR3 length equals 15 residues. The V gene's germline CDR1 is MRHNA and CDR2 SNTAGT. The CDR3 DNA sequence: TGTGCCAGCAGTTTCCTGGGACTAGCGGGAAGTGAGCAGTACTTC. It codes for CASSFLGLAGSEQYF.

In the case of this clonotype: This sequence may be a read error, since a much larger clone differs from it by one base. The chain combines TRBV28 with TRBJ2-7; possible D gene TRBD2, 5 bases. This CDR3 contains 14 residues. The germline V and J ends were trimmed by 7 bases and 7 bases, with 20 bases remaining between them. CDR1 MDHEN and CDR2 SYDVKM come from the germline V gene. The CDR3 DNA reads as TGTGCCAGCACTAGCTTCCTAGCCAACAATGAGCAGTACTTC. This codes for CASTSFLANNEQYF.

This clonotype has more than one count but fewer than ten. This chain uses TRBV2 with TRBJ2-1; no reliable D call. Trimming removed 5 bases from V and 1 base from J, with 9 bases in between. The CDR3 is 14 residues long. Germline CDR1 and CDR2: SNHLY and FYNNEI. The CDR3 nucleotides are TGTGCCAGCAGTCCTCGGAAATCCTACAATGAGCAGTTCTTC. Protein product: CASSPRKSYNEQFF.

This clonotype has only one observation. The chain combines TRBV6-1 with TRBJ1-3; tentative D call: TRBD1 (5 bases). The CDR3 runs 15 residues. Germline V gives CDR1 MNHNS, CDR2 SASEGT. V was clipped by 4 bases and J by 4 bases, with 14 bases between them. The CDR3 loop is CASSVRGGYGNTIYF. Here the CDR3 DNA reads TGTGCCAGCAGTGTTCGGGGGGGTTACGGAAACACCATATATTTT.

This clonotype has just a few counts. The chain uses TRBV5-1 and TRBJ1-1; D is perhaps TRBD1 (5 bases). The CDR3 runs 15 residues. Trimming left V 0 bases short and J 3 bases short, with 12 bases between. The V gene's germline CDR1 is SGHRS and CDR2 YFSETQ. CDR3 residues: CASSLASGDYTEAFF. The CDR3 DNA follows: TGCGCCAGCAGCTTGGCCTCGGGGGATTACACTGAAGCTTTCTTT.

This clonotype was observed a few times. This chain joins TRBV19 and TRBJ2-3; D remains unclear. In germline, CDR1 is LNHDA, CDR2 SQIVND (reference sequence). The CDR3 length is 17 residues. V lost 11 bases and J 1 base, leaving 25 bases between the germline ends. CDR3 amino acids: CAHRTDGGPPGTDTQYF. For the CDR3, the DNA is TGTGCCCATAGAACAGACGGCGGCCCCCCCGGCACAGATACGCAGTATTTT.

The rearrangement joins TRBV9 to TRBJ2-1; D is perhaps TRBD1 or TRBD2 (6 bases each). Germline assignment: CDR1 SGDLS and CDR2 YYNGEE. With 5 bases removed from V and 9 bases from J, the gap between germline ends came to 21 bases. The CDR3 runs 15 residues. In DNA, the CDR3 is TGTGCCAGCAGTTCCGGGGGCTTAGAGGTAGGTGAGCAGTTCTTC. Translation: CASSSGGLEVGEQFF.

For the CDR3, the DNA is TGCAGCGTTGTAGTTAGCGTCTTTAGCTACGAGCAGTACTTC. It encodes CSVVVSVFSYEQYF. The chain couples TRBV29-1 to TRBJ2-7, with D possibly matching TRBD2 (5 bases). Trimming stripped 4 bases from V and 3 bases from J, with 16 bases between. The CDR3 covers 14 residues. Germline CDR1 SQVTM, CDR2 ANQGSEA.

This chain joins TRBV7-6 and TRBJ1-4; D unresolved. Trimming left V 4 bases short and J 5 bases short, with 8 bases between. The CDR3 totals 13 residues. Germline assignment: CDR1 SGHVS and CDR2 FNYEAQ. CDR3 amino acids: CASSSVLNEKLFF. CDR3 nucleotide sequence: TGTGCCAGCAGCTCAGTCCTGAATGAAAAACTGTTTTTT.

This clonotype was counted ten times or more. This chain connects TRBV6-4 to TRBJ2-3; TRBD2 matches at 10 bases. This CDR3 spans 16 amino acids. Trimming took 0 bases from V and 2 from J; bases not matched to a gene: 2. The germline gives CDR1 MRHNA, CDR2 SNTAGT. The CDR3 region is CASSDSAGGPTDTQYF. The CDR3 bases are TGTGCCAGCAGTGACTCAGCGGGGGGGCCCACAGATACGCAGTATTTT.

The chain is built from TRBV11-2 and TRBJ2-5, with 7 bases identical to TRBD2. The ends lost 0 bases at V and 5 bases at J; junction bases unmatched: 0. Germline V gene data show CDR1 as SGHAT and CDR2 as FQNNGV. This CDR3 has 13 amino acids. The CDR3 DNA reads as TGTGCCAGCAGCTTAGAACTAGCGGAGACCCAGTACTTC. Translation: CASSLELAETQYF.

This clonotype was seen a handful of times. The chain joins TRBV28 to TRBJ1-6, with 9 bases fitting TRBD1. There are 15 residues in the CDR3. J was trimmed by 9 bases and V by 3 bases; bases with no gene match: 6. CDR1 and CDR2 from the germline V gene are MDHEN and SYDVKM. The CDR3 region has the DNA TGTGCCAGCAGTTTGCGACAGGGGGTAGGTTCACCCCTCCACTTT. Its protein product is CASSLRQGVGSPLHF.

In DNA form, the CDR3 reads TGTGCCAGCAGCTTTCGTGGGACGGAGGAGCTGTTTTTT. This sequence encodes CASSFRGTEELFF. This chain joins TRBV11-3 and TRBJ2-2; tentatively, D is TRBD1 or TRBD2 (5 bases each). The V end lost 3 bases, the J end lost 10 bases, and 12 bases lay between the germline ends. The germline CDR1 and CDR2 sequences are SGHNT and YENEEA. The CDR3 runs to 13 residues.

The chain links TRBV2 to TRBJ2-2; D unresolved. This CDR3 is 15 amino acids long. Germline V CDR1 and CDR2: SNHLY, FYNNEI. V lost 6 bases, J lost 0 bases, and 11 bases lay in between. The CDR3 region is CASRKAASNTGELFF. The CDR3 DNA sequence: TGTGCCAGCAGAAAGGCAGCATCGAACACCGGGGAGCTGTTTTTT.

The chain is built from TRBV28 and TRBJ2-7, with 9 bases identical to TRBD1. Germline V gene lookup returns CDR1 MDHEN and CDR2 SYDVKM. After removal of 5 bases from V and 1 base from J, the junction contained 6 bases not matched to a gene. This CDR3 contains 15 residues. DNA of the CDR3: TGTGCCAGCAGTCCAACAGGGGGCGGGTCCTACGAGCAGTACTTC. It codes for CASSPTGGGSYEQYF. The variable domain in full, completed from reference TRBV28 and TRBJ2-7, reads DVKVTQSSRYLVKRTGEKVFLECVQDMDHENMFWYRQDPGLGLRLIYFSYDVKMKEKGDIPEGYSVSREKKERFSLILESASTNQTSMYLCASSPTGGGSYEQYFGPGTRLTVT.

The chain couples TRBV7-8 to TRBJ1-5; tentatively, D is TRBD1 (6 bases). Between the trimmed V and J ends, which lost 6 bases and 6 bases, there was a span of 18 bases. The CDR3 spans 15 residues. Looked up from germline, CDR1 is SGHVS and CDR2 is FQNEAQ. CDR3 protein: CASRPEGTGAQPQHF. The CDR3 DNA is TGTGCCAGCAGACCGGAAGGGACGGGGGCTCAGCCCCAGCATTTT.

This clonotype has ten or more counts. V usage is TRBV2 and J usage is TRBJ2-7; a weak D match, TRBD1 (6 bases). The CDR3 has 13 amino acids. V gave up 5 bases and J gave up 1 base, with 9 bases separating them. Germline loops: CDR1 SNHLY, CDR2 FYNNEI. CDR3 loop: CASSHRDSYEQYF. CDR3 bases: TGTGCCAGCAGTCACAGGGATTCCTACGAGCAGTACTTC.

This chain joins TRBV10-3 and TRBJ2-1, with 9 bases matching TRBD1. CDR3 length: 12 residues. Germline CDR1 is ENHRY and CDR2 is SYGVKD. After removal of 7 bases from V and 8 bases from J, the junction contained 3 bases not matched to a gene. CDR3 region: CAIITGGHEQFF. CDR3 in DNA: TGTGCCATCATAACAGGGGGCCATGAGCAGTTCTTC.

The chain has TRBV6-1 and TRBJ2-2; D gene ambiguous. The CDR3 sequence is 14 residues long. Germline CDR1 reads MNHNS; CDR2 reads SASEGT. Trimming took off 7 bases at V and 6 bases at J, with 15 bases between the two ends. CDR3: CASIGWWLAGELFF. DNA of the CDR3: TGTGCCAGCATTGGTTGGTGGTTGGCCGGGGAGCTGTTTTTT.

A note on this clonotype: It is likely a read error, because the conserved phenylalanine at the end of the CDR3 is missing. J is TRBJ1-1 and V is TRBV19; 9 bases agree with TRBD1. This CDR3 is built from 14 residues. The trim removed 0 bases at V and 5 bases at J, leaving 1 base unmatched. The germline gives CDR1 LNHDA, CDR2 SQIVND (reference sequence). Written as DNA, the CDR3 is TGTGCCAGTAGTATAGAAGGGACAGGGACTGAAGCTTTCCTT. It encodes CASSIEGTGTEAFL.

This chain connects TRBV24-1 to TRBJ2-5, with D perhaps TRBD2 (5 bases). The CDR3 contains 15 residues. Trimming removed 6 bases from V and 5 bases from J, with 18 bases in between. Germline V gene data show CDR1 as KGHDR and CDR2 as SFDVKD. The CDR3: CATSLSSGVWETQYF. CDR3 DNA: TGTGCCACCAGTTTAAGCAGCGGCGTTTGGGAGACCCAGTACTTC.

The CDR3 bases are TGTGCCACCAGCAGACGAGTGGATACGCAGTATTTT. Translation: CATSRRVDTQYF. The chain combines TRBV24-1 with TRBJ2-3; D is unclear. The CDR3 consists of 12 residues. Trimming removed 7 bases from V and 6 bases from J, with 10 bases in between. The germline gives CDR1 KGHDR, CDR2 SFDVKD.

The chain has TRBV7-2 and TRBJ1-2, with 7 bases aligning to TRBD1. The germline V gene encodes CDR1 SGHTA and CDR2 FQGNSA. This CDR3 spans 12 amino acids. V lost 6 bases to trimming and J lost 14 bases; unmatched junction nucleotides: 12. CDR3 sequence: CASRRQGGFRTF. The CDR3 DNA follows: TGTGCCAGCAGGAGGCAGGGGGGATTTCGGACCTTC.

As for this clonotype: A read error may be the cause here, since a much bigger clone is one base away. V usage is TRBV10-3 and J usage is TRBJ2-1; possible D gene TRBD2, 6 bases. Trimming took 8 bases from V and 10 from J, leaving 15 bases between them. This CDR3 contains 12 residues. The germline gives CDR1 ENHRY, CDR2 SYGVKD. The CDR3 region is CAIGGTDYEQFF. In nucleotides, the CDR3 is TGTGCCATCGGGGGGACCGACTACGAGCAGTTCTTC.

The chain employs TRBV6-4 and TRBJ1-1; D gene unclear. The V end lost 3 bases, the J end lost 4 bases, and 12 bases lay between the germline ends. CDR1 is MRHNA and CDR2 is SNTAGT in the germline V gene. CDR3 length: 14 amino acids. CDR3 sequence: CASSEKGSGTEAFF. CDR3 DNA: TGTGCCAGCAGTGAAAAAGGGAGTGGCACTGAAGCTTTCTTT.

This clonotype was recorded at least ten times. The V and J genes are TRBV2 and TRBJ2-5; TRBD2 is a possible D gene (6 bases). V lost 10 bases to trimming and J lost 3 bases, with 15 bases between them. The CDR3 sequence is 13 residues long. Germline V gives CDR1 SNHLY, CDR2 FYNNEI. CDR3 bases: TGTGCCATCAGGAGGGAGTACGAAGAGACCCAGTACTTC. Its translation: CAIRREYEETQYF. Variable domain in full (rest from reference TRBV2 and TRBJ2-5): EPEVTQTPSHQVTQMGQEVILRCVPISNHLYFYWYRQILGQKVEFLVSFYNNEISEKSEIFDDQFSVERPDGSNFTLKIRSTKLEDSAMYFCAIRREYEETQYFGPGTRLLVL.

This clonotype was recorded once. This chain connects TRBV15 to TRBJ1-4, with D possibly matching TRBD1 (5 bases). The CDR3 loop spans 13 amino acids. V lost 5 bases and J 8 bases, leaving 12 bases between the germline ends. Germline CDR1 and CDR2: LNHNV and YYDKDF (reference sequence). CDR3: CATSPGGEEKLFF. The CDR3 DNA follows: TGTGCCACCAGCCCTGGGGGGGAGGAAAAACTGTTTTTT.

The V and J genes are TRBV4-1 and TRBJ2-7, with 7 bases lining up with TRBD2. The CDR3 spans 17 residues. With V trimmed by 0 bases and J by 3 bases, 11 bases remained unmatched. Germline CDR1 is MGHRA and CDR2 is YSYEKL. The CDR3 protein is CASSQELGGSPNYEQYF. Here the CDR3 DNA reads TGCGCCAGCAGCCAAGAGTTGGGCGGGAGCCCGAACTACGAGCAGTACTTC.

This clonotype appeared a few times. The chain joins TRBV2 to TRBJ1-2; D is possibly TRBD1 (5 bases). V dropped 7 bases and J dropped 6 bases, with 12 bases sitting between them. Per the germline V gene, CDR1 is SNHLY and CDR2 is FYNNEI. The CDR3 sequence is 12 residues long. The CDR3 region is CASIPDRDGYTF. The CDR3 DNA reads TGTGCCAGCATACCCGACAGAGATGGCTACACCTTC.